This record covers a single TCR beta chain. Its antigen is unknown. 13 Jbeta primers and 60 Vbeta primers were used for the PCR. In the authors' workflow: Tens of millions of unique TCR beta chains, some 9.9 million shared, were counted in a later analysis. Produced via immunoSEQ multiplex PCR; TCRdb's table is partial and in-frame only. From that table come the V and J calls and clone size; the DNA was used to work out D and trimming. The sample shows more than 75,000 clones, roughly 77% of them seen only once. This sample was taken from a study of cytomegalovirus exposure and HLA in healthy donors. Study-level information: A prior analysis found roughly 100 million unique TCR beta sequences from around 180 million T cells.

Study-wide findings and caveats: Researchers reported in a later analysis that common viral pathogens appeared linked to several top clusters.

Germline lookup yields CDR1 SEHNR and CDR2 FQNEAQ (reference sequence). The CDR3 is 16 amino acids. V lost 5 bases, J lost 2 bases, and 6 bases stayed unmatched. This clonotype was obtained from a woman aged 40 to 55 in good health and CMV-seropositive. V usage is TRBV7-9 and J usage is TRBJ2-5, with TRBD2 matching 12 bases. The sequencing input was PBMCs. CDR3 sequence reads: CASSPRLAGEQETQYF. In DNA, the CDR3 is TGTGCCAGCAGCCCTCGACTAGCGGGGGAGCAAGAGACCCAGTACTTC.